These 25 T cell receptor beta chains were sequenced from one sample in a study of monozygotic twins with inflammatory bowel disease. One entry per CDR3 protein, without DNA, is what TCRdb gives after re-calling the 5' RACE reads. This listing includes roughly 150,000 distinct CDR3 sequences. Sequenced: blood. The source of these receptors is a human donor with ulcerative colitis or Crohn's disease, or a healthy co-twin of an affected twin (not recorded which).

This chain joins TRBV3-1 and TRBJ1-5. The CDR3 contains 14 residues. CDR1 and CDR2 (germline): LGHDT, YNNKEL (reference sequence). CDR3 protein: CVSSQDLITQPQHF.

The CDR3 is CASREGLMNHTQYF. The J gene is TRBJ2-3, the V gene TRBV7-2; TCRdb's D call, TRBD1, is unchecked because there is no DNA. The CDR3 loop spans 14 amino acids. The germline gives CDR1 SGHTA, CDR2 FQGNSA.

The rearrangement uses TRBV12-3 or TRBV12-4 and TRBJ1-1. This CDR3 is 15 amino acids long. CDR3 sequence reads: CASSLGSSRDTEAFF.

The V call is TRBV18, the J call TRBJ2-7; the D call of TRBD1 rests on TCRdb alone, since no DNA is present to check it. The CDR3 totals 15 residues. In germline, CDR1 is KGHSH, CDR2 LQKENI. The CDR3 here is CASSLTTGTSYEQYF. The entire variable domain, with the rest obtained from reference TRBV18 and TRBJ2-7, is as follows: NAGVMQNPRHLVRRRGQEARLRCSPMKGHSHVYWYRQLPEEGLKFMVYLQKENIIDESGMPKERFSAEFPKEGPSILRIQQVVRGDSAAYFCASSLTTGTSYEQYFGPGTRLTVT.

V usage is TRBV29-1 and J usage is TRBJ2-3. Germline CDR1 is SQVTM and CDR2 is ANQGSEA. This CDR3 comprises 13 residues. The CDR3 region is CSAIYISTDTQYF.

This chain joins TRBV5-5 and TRBJ2-2; TCRdb's D gene call, TRBD1, goes unchecked for lack of DNA. The CDR3 covers 17 residues. Germline V lookup: CDR1 SGHKS, CDR2 YYEKEE (reference sequence). The CDR3 here is CASSLDRGPRGTGELFF.

The chain recombines TRBV7-6 with TRBJ1-4; the TCRdb call, TRBD1, lacks DNA for checking. There are 18 residues in the CDR3. CDR1 and CDR2 from the germline V gene are SGHVS and FNYEAQ. CDR3 sequence reads: CASSSAPGNWPTNEKLFF.

The chain recombines TRBV24-1 with TRBJ2-1. The CDR3 covers 11 residues. Germline loops: CDR1 KGHDR, CDR2 SFDVKD. CDR3 residues: CATSVVDEQFF.

This chain joins TRBV14 and TRBJ2-1. Germline loops: CDR1 SGHDN, CDR2 FVKESK. This CDR3 is 16 amino acids long. The CDR3 spells CASSQDLVASYNEQFF.

This chain links TRBV6-5 with TRBJ2-2; with no DNA, the TCRdb D assignment of TRBD1 cannot be verified. The CDR3 covers 16 residues. Germline CDR1 reads MNHEY; CDR2 reads SVGAGI. The CDR3 protein is CASSYSPGTYTGELFF.

J is TRBJ2-5 and V is TRBV9; the TCRdb call, TRBD2, lacks DNA for checking. Germline-derived CDR1 and CDR2 are SGDLS and YYNGEE. The CDR3 spans 15 residues. CDR3 in amino acids: CASSSQREFLGTQYF.

The gene calls are TRBV20-1 and TRBJ1-2; TCRdb picks TRBD1, but there is no DNA to check that call. Germline assignment: CDR1 DFQATT and CDR2 SNEGSKA (reference sequence). The length of the CDR3 is 15 residues. CDR3 amino acids: CSASTDLRGIYGYTF.

The chain couples TRBV7-9 to TRBJ2-1; TCRdb's D call of TRBD1 is untestable without DNA. The CDR3 covers 13 residues. Germline V CDR1 and CDR2: SEHNR, FQNEAQ (reference sequence). This chain's CDR3 is CASSFGGLNEQFF.

This chain joins TRBV5-1 and TRBJ2-1; TCRdb outputs TRBD1, but without DNA this stays unchecked. The CDR3 sequence is 16 residues long. CDR1 is SGHRS and CDR2 is YFSETQ in the germline V gene. CDR3 region: CASTLIPGGQYNEQFF.

The chain uses TRBV5-4 and TRBJ2-5; the D call from TCRdb, TRBD2, cannot be confirmed without DNA. The CDR3 has 14 amino acids. CDR1 SGHNT and CDR2 YYREEE come from the germline V gene (reference sequence). This CDR3 reads CASSHRLAGETQYF.

This chain connects TRBV5-5 to TRBJ2-2; as DNA is missing, the TRBD1 call by TCRdb cannot be tested. Germline CDR1 and CDR2: SGHKS and YYEKEE (reference sequence). This CDR3 has 15 residues. CDR3: CASSLGGMNTGELFF.

This chain links TRBV20-1 with TRBJ2-7; with no DNA, the TCRdb D assignment of TRBD1 cannot be verified. Germline CDR1 DFQATT, CDR2 SNEGSKA (reference sequence). CDR3 size: 16 residues. Here the CDR3 reads CSARLEFRGIFYEQYF.

This sequence joins TRBV5-1 and TRBJ1-2. Germline lookup yields CDR1 SGHRS and CDR2 YFSETQ. The CDR3 length is 15 residues. CDR3 protein: CASSLSGTTAYGYTF. The entire variable domain, with the rest obtained from reference TRBV5-1 and TRBJ1-2, is as follows: KAGVTQTPRYLIKTRGQQVTLSCSPISGHRSVSWYQQTPGQGLQFLFEYFSETQRNKGNFPGRFSGRQFSNSRSEMNVSTLELGDSALYLCASSLSGTTAYGYTFGSGTRLTVV.

The V and J genes are TRBV6-1 and TRBJ1-2. Per germline, CDR1 MNHNS and CDR2 SASEGT. The CDR3 totals 14 residues. CDR3: CASRSERVFYGYTF.

The J gene is TRBJ1-2, the V gene TRBV14. The CDR3 runs to 14 residues. Germline-derived CDR1 and CDR2 are SGHDN and FVKESK. CDR3 sequence: CASSLAGVYYGYTF. Combining the CDR3 with reference TRBV14 and TRBJ1-2 gives the whole variable domain EAGVTQFPSHSVIEKGQTVTLRCDPISGHDNLYWYRRVMGKEIKFLLHFVKESKQDESGMPNNRFLAERTGGTYSTLKVQPAELEDSGVYFCASSLAGVYYGYTFGSGTRLTVV.

The rearrangement joins TRBV28 to TRBJ1-6; TCRdb's assignment of TRBD1 cannot be checked, as there is no DNA. CDR1 is MDHEN and CDR2 is SYDVKM in the germline V gene. The CDR3 has 14 residues. CDR3 sequence reads: CASTMTGGYSPLHF.

V and J are TRBV7-2 and TRBJ2-5; as DNA is missing, the TRBD1 call by TCRdb cannot be tested. Germline loops: CDR1 SGHTA, CDR2 FQGNSA. This CDR3 spans 14 amino acids. The CDR3 here is CASSLATGLETQYF.

The chain joins TRBV7-3 to TRBJ2-1; there is no DNA to check the TCRdb D call of TRBD2. This CDR3 region has 17 residues. Looked up from germline, CDR1 is SGHTA and CDR2 is FQGTGA. The CDR3 loop reads CASSLTSTSGTYNEQFF.

The genes are TRBV6-2 or TRBV6-3 and TRBJ2-1; TCRdb reports TRBD2, a call that lacks DNA to check it against. The CDR3 length is 16 residues. Germline V gene data show CDR1 as MNHEY and CDR2 as SVGEGT. CDR3 loop: CASRSGLAGSYNEQFF.

The V call is TRBV25-1, the J call TRBJ1-1; the D gene TCRdb calls, TRBD1, cannot be checked with no DNA. This CDR3 spans 13 amino acids. CDR1 is MGHDK, CDR2 SYGVNS, per germline. The CDR3 here is CASSYMGWSEAFF.